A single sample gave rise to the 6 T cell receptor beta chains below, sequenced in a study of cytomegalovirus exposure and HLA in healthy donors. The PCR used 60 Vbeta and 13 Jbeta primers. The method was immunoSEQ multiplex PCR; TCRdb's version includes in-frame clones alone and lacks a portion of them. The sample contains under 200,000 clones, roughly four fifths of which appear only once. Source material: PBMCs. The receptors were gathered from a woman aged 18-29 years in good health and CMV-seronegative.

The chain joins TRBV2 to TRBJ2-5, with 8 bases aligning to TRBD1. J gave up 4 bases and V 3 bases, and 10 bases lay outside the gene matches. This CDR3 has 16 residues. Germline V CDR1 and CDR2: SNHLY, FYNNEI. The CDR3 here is CASSDSGGATIETQYF. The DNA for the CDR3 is TGTGCCAGCAGTGATTCAGGGGGCGCAACAATAGAGACCCAGTACTTC.

The DNA of the CDR3 is TGTGCCAGTAGTGGGGGGGGGACAGGGCGTAATGAGCAGTTCTTC. Translation gives CASSGGGTGRNEQFF. V is TRBV19 and J is TRBJ2-1; 9 bases match TRBD1. V shed 5 bases, J shed 7 bases, and the junction held 9 bases outside the gene matches. Looked up from germline, CDR1 is LNHDA and CDR2 is SQIVND (reference sequence). CDR3 length equals 15 residues.

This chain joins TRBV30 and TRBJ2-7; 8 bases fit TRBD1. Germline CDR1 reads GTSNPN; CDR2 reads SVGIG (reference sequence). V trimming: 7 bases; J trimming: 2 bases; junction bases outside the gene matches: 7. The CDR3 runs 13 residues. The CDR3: CASLDRGAYEQYF. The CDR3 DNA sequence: TGTGCCTCTCTAGACAGGGGAGCCTACGAGCAGTACTTC.

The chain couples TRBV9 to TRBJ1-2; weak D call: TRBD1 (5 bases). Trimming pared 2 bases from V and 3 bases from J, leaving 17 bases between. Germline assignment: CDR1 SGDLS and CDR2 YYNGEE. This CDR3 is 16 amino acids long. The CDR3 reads CASSVGDRLSYYGYTF. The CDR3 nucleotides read TGTGCCAGCAGCGTGGGCGACAGACTCTCCTACTATGGCTACACCTTC.

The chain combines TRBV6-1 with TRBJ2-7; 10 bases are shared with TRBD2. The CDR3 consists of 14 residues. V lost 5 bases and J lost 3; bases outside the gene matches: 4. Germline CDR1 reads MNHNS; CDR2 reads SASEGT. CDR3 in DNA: TGTGCCAGCAGTTCTAGCGGGGGATACTACGAGCAGTACTTC. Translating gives CASSSSGGYYEQYF.

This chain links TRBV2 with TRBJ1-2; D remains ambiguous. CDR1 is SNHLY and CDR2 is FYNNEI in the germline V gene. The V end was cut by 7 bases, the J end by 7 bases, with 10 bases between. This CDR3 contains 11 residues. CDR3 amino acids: CASTGDAGYTF. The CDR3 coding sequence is TGTGCCAGCACCGGGGATGCTGGCTACACCTTC. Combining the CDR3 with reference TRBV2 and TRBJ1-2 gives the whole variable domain EPEVTQTPSHQVTQMGQEVILRCVPISNHLYFYWYRQILGQKVEFLVSFYNNEISEKSEIFDDQFSVERPDGSNFTLKIRSTKLEDSAMYFCASTGDAGYTFGSGTRLTVV.